A single sample gave rise to the 2 T cell receptor beta chains below, sequenced in a study of a mutant IDH1 vaccine in newly diagnosed glioma. Specified time point: week 5, during vaccination. Doses of 300 ug of mutant IDH1 20-mer peptide were given with topical imiquimod. Clones were sequenced by immunoSEQ multiplex PCR, and TCRdb holds only the in-frame ones, with some missing. The data show tens of thousands of clones, 82% seen once. No antigen has been identified for these receptors. This material consisted of PBMCs, taken from a glioma patient whose treatment included an IDH1 peptide vaccine. These receptors were taken from a woman under 30 with glioma. Some clones in this sample may be carry-over from other donors' samples.

V usage is TRBV7-2 and J usage is TRBJ2-7; a possible D gene is TRBD2 (7 bases). The V gene lost 0 bases and the J gene lost 4 bases, with 10 bases spanning the gap. In germline, CDR1 is SGHTA, CDR2 FQGNSA. This CDR3 contains 14 residues. The CDR3 loop reads CASSLAGGRYEQYF. The CDR3 DNA sequence: TGTGCCAGCAGCTTAGCGGGGGGGCGGTACGAGCAGTACTTC. The entire variable domain, with the rest obtained from reference TRBV7-2 and TRBJ2-7, is as follows: GAGVSQSPSNKVTEKGKDVELRCDPISGHTALYWYRQSLGQGLEFLIYFQGNSAPDKSGLPSDRFSAERTGGSVSTLTIQRTQQEDSAVYLCASSLAGGRYEQYFGPGTRLTVT.

The chain has TRBV29-1 and TRBJ2-7; tentative D call: TRBD1 (6 bases). V was cut by 6 bases and J by 3 bases, with 15 bases left in between. Looked up from germline, CDR1 is SQVTM and CDR2 is ANQGSEA. This CDR3 is 13 amino acids long. As DNA, the CDR3 is TGCAGCGTCCGCCGGGACACCCTCTACGAGCAGTACTTC. Translation: CSVRRDTLYEQYF.